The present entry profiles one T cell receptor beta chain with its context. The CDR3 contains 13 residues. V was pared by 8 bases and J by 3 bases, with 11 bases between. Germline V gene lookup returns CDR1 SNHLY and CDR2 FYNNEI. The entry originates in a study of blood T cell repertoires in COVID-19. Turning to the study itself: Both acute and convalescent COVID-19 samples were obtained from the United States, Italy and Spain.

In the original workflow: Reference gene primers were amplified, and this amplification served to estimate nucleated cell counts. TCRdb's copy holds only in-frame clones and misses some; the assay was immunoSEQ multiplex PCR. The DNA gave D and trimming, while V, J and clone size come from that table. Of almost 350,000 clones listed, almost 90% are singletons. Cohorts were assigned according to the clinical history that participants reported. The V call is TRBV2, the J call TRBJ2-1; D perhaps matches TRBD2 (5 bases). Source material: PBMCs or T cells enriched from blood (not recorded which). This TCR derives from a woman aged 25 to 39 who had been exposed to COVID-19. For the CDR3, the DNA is TGTGCCAGCGAGGGAATGGTCTACAATGAGCAGTTCTTC. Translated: CASEGMVYNEQFF.